Each of the 26 T cell receptor beta chains below was sequenced from the same sample in a study of OX40 agonist ivuxolimab in advanced cancers. Data came from immunoSEQ multiplex PCR; TCRdb stores just in-frame clones and leaves some out. The table has fewer than 80,000 clones, 89% seen once. Here the sequenced sample was CD4+ or CD8+ T cells sorted from blood, taken in a trial of the OX40 agonist ivuxolimab. These TCRs come from an adult with an advanced solid tumor such as melanoma, head and neck, liver or kidney cancer.

The genes are TRBV11-3 and TRBJ1-5, with 9 bases that match TRBD1. J was trimmed by 2 bases and V by 5 bases; bases with no gene match: 1. The CDR3 loop spans 14 amino acids. CDR1 SGHNT and CDR2 YENEEA come from the germline V gene. DNA for the CDR3: TGTGCCAGCAGCAGACAGGGGGGCAATCAGCCCCAGCATTTT. This codes for CASSRQGGNQPQHF. The variable domain in full, with the rest retrieved from reference TRBV11-3 and TRBJ1-5, is EAGVVQSPRYKIIEKKQPVAFWCNPISGHNTLYWYLQNLGQGPELLIRYENEEAVDDSQLPKDRFSAERLKGVDSTLKIQPAELGDSAVYLCASSRQGGNQPQHFGDGTRLSIL.

V and J are TRBV15 and TRBJ2-7, with D uncertain. Deletions cut 6 bases from V and 5 bases from J, with 17 bases between. This CDR3 comprises 14 residues. Germline lookup yields CDR1 LNHNV and CDR2 YYDKDF (reference sequence). CDR3 protein: CATSPRSLGDEQYF. DNA for the CDR3: TGTGCCACCAGTCCCAGGTCCCTTGGGGACGAGCAGTACTTC.

The sample holds one count of this clone. This chain connects TRBV19 to TRBJ2-5; 10 bases are shared with TRBD2. Germline V CDR1 and CDR2: LNHDA, SQIVND (reference sequence). The CDR3 totals 18 residues. The trim removed 4 bases at V and 3 bases at J, leaving 14 bases unmatched. CDR3 loop: CASSTHLRSGRAKETQYF. The CDR3 region has the DNA TGTGCCAGTAGTACCCACCTGAGAAGCGGGAGGGCCAAAGAGACCCAGTACTTC.

This sequence joins TRBV2 and TRBJ1-2; TRBD1 matches at 10 bases. Unmatched junction bases numbered 0, after V lost 6 bases and J lost 2 bases. CDR1 is SNHLY, CDR2 FYNNEI, per germline. This CDR3 spans 13 amino acids. Here the CDR3 DNA reads TGTGCCAGCAGGGGACAGGGGAACTATGGCTACACCTTC. Translated: CASRGQGNYGYTF.

V is TRBV6-5 and J is TRBJ2-1; a weak D match, TRBD1 (5 bases). V was shortened by 1 base and J by 4 bases, with 11 bases between the two germline ends. The CDR3 sequence is 15 residues long. Germline assignment: CDR1 MNHEY and CDR2 SVGAGI. DNA for the CDR3: TGTGCCAGCAGTTACTGGCAGGGTGAATACAATGAGCAGTTCTTC. Translation gives CASSYWQGEYNEQFF.

The V gene is TRBV9, the J gene TRBJ1-2; TRBD1 matches at 7 bases. This CDR3 is built from 15 residues. CDR1 is SGDLS and CDR2 is YYNGEE in the germline V gene. Germline trimming cut 4 bases from V and 3 bases from J; bases unmatched to any gene: 9. CDR3 loop: CASSIQGERDYGYTF. Here the CDR3 DNA reads TGTGCCAGCAGCATCCAGGGGGAAAGGGACTATGGCTACACCTTC. Combining the CDR3 with reference TRBV9 and TRBJ1-2 gives the whole variable domain DSGVTQTPKHLITATGQRVTLRCSPRSGDLSVYWYQQSLDQGLQFLIQYYNGEERAKGNILERFSAQQFPDLHSELNLSSLELGDSALYFCASSIQGERDYGYTFGSGTRLTVV.

This clone was seen only once. The rearrangement uses TRBV4-3 and TRBJ2-3; the D is unclear. Trimming took off 1 base at V and 2 bases at J, with 7 bases between the two ends. This CDR3 region has 14 residues. Germline CDR1 and CDR2: LGHNA and YSLEER. The CDR3 loop reads CASSQADTTDTQYF. The CDR3 region has the DNA TGCGCCAGCAGCCAAGCCGACACCACAGATACGCAGTATTTT.

The chain combines TRBV28 with TRBJ2-3, with D perhaps TRBD1 (5 bases). The CDR3 length is 12 residues. V dropped 6 bases and J dropped 5 bases, with 9 bases sitting between them. From germline, CDR1 is MDHEN and CDR2 SYDVKM. Written as DNA, the CDR3 is TGTGCCAGCAGCCAAAGGGGAGATACGCAGTATTTT. Residues: CASSQRGDTQYF.

Of note for this clone: The same CDR3 arises from other DNA sequences in this sample as well. V gene TRBV28 combines with J gene TRBJ1-2, with unresolved D. CDR1 and CDR2 from the germline V gene are MDHEN and SYDVKM. Trimming stripped 5 bases from V and 4 bases from J, with 8 bases between. The length of the CDR3 is 12 residues. CDR3 loop: CASSLSRYGYTF. The CDR3 coding sequence is TGTGCCAGCAGTCTCAGTCGCTATGGCTACACCTTC.

The genes are TRBV5-5 and TRBJ2-2; no clear D gene. Germline CDR1 is SGHKS and CDR2 is YYEKEE (reference sequence). The CDR3 has 14 amino acids. V lost 0 bases and J lost 3, with 6 bases in between. In DNA form, the CDR3 reads TGTGCCAGCAGCTTGGGTCAGTACACCGGGGAGCTGTTTTTT. This encodes CASSLGQYTGELFF.

The V call is TRBV9, the J call TRBJ1-3; the match to TRBD1 covers 8 bases. This CDR3 contains 16 residues. J was trimmed by 3 bases and V by 4 bases; bases with no gene match: 9. Per germline, CDR1 SGDLS and CDR2 YYNGEE. CDR3 amino acids: CASSSSGQGLGNTIYF. Written as DNA, the CDR3 is TGTGCCAGCAGCTCTTCCGGACAGGGCCTTGGAAACACCATATATTTT.

This sequence joins TRBV5-5 and TRBJ1-3, with D maybe TRBD1 (6 bases). The CDR3 consists of 18 residues. Germline V lookup: CDR1 SGHKS, CDR2 YYEKEE (reference sequence). V was pared by 4 bases and J by 0 bases, with 20 bases between. The CDR3 region has the DNA TGTGCCAGCAGCCAAAACACCGGACAGTTCCACTCTGGAAACACCATATATTTT. It translates to CASSQNTGQFHSGNTIYF.

This clone has just one count. The gene calls are TRBV7-9 and TRBJ2-6; TRBD2 is a possible D gene (5 bases). Germline CDR1 is SEHNR and CDR2 is FQNEAQ (reference sequence). V was shortened by 8 bases and J by 1 base, with 6 bases between the two germline ends. There are 13 residues in the CDR3. As DNA, the CDR3 is TGTGCCAGCGGAGGTTCTGGGGCCAACGTCCTGACTTTC. Its protein is CASGGSGANVLTF.

The gene calls are TRBV5-8 and TRBJ2-3; 8 nucleotides agree with TRBD1. V lost 3 bases, J lost 7 bases, and 4 bases stayed unmatched. From germline, CDR1 is SGHTS and CDR2 YDEGEE. CDR3 length equals 13 residues. Written as DNA, the CDR3 is TGTGCCAGCAGCTCGGACAGGGAGTATACGCAGTATTTT. Amino acid sequence: CASSSDREYTQYF. Full variable domain (remainder filled in from reference TRBV5-8 and TRBJ2-3): EAGVTQSPTHLIKTRGQQATLRCSPISGHTSVYWYQQALGLGLQFLLWYDEGEERNRGNFPPRFSGRQFPNYSSELNVNALELEDSALYLCASSSDREYTQYFGPGTRLTVL.

V gene TRBV5-1 combines with J gene TRBJ1-1; 10 bases line up with TRBD1. Germline trimming cut 4 bases from V and 6 bases from J; bases unmatched to any gene: 9. This CDR3 region has 15 residues. Looked up from germline, CDR1 is SGHRS and CDR2 is YFSETQ. The CDR3 sequence is CASSLPGTGAAEAFF. CDR3 DNA sequence: TGCGCCAGCAGCCTACCCGGGACAGGGGCGGCTGAAGCTTTCTTT.

The chain combines TRBV7-9 with TRBJ2-5; D is ambiguous. The V gene lost 1 base and the J gene lost 4 bases, with 13 bases spanning the gap. The germline V gene encodes CDR1 SEHNR and CDR2 FQNEAQ (reference sequence). The CDR3 contains 15 residues. DNA of the CDR3: TGTGCCAGCAGCTTAGGTCAAATCCTAGGAGAGACCCAGTACTTC. Amino acid sequence: CASSLGQILGETQYF.

The rearrangement joins TRBV7-9 to TRBJ1-1; no definite D call. The CDR3 has 8 residues. Germline-derived CDR1 and CDR2 are SEHNR and FQNEAQ (reference sequence). The CDR3 sequence: CAGTEAFF. The CDR3 region has the DNA TGTGCTGGGACTGAAGCTTTCTTT.

The rearrangement joins TRBV7-2 to TRBJ1-1; D unclear. V lost 2 bases and J 4 bases, leaving 8 bases between the germline ends. CDR1 and CDR2 (germline): SGHTA, FQGNSA. The CDR3 has 13 amino acids. CDR3 residues: CASSLQAGTEAFF. CDR3 in DNA: TGTGCCAGCAGCTTACAGGCGGGCACTGAAGCTTTCTTT.

This rearrangement joins TRBV28 to TRBJ2-3, with 8 bases fitting TRBD1. Unmatched junction bases numbered 1, after V lost 3 bases and J lost 2 bases. Germline lookup yields CDR1 MDHEN and CDR2 SYDVKM. The CDR3 has 14 amino acids. CDR3: CASSLGQDTDTQYF. The CDR3 nucleotides are TGTGCCAGCAGTTTGGGACAGGACACAGATACGCAGTATTTT.

This clone has a single count. The chain combines TRBV5-5 with TRBJ1-5; no clear D. Germline CDR1 and CDR2: SGHKS and YYEKEE (reference sequence). The CDR3 has 14 residues. V was trimmed by 2 bases and J by 0 bases, leaving 6 bases between them. CDR3 sequence reads: CASSFHHSNQPQHF. CDR3 nucleotide sequence: TGTGCCAGCAGCTTCCACCATAGCAATCAGCCCCAGCATTTT.

This rearrangement joins TRBV29-1 to TRBJ1-2, with unresolved D. Per the germline V gene, CDR1 is SQVTM and CDR2 is ANQGSEA. Trimming took off 5 bases at V and 1 base at J, with 5 bases between the two ends. This CDR3 spans 11 amino acids. The CDR3 loop is CSVYYNYGYTF. CDR3 sequence (DNA): TGCAGCGTTTACTATAACTATGGCTACACCTTC.

This chain links TRBV2 with TRBJ1-3; D gene uncertain. Germline CDR1 SNHLY, CDR2 FYNNEI. This CDR3 region has 14 residues. Trimming removed 6 bases at V and 0 bases at J, with 9 bases between. The CDR3 DNA reads as TGTGCCAGCAGCGTCGGGGTCTCTGGAAACACCATATATTTT. This encodes CASSVGVSGNTIYF.

This clone was seen only a few times. V and J are TRBV11-2 and TRBJ2-2; a possible D gene is TRBD2 (5 bases). The CDR3 is 14 amino acids. Germline V gene sequence: CDR1 SGHAT, CDR2 FQNNGV. V shed 6 bases and J shed 5 bases, with 13 bases lying between them. In DNA, the CDR3 is TGTGCCAGCAGGGAAGGGAGTTCTACCGGGGAGCTGTTTTTT. Residues: CASREGSSTGELFF.

J is TRBJ1-2 and V is TRBV11-2, with 7 bases aligning to TRBD1. Germline lookup yields CDR1 SGHAT and CDR2 FQNNGV. CDR3 length: 15 residues. Trimming removed 5 bases from V and 5 bases from J; junction bases left unmatched: 11. CDR3 amino acids: CASSGGQFGPYGYTF. CDR3 bases: TGTGCCAGCAGCGGGGGACAGTTCGGACCGTATGGCTACACCTTC.

This clone has only one observation. The rearrangement uses TRBV4-3 and TRBJ1-3; D is uncertain. The CDR3 has 16 residues. CDR1 and CDR2 from the germline V gene are LGHNA and YSLEER. V was clipped by 0 bases and J by 2 bases, with 11 bases between them. The CDR3: CASSQDKGGAGNTIYF. The CDR3 DNA is TGCGCCAGCAGCCAAGATAAAGGAGGCGCTGGAAACACCATATATTTT.

The J gene is TRBJ2-1, the V gene TRBV7-2; TRBD2 is a possible D gene (5 bases). The CDR3 sequence is 14 residues long. Trimming took off 3 bases at V and 6 bases at J, with 12 bases between the two ends. Germline CDR1 reads SGHTA; CDR2 reads FQGNSA. The CDR3 DNA is TGTGCCAGCAGCTTTAGACCCAGCGGCAATGAGCAGTTCTTC. It specifies CASSFRPSGNEQFF.